Below are 25 T cell receptor beta chains sequenced from a single sample in a study of T cell responses to AZD1222 COVID-19 vaccine. Libraries were prepared by immunoSEQ multiplex PCR; TCRdb keeps only in-frame clonotypes and omits some of them. Here the sample spans around 130,000 clones, 88% being singletons. The sequenced sample was peripheral blood, obtained on day 0 of AZD1222 vaccination. The receptors stem from an adult in good health.

This clone was detected only once. The chain joins TRBV7-6 to TRBJ2-1; 11 bases fit TRBD2. The J segment lost 4 bases and the V segment lost 0 bases, leaving 2 bases of the junction unmatched. The CDR3 is 16 residues long. From germline, CDR1 is SGHVS and CDR2 FNYEAQ. The CDR3 sequence: CASSLATSGGYNEQFF. CDR3 DNA sequence: TGTGCCAGCAGCTTAGCAACTAGCGGGGGATACAATGAGCAGTTCTTC.

The chain has TRBV5-4 and TRBJ2-3, with TRBD2 identical over 10 bases. The CDR3 contains 15 residues. V gave up 1 base and J gave up 5 bases; unmatched junction bases: 4. Germline CDR1 reads SGHNT; CDR2 reads YYREEE (reference sequence). CDR3: CASSLQAGGGDTQYF. The CDR3 region has the DNA TGTGCCAGCAGCTTGCAAGCGGGAGGGGGAGATACGCAGTATTTT.

The chain carries TRBV27 and TRBJ2-2; TRBD2 aligns across 7 bases. Trimming removed 6 bases from V and 5 bases from J; junction bases left unmatched: 3. The CDR3 length is 13 residues. Germline CDR1 is MNHEY and CDR2 is SMNVEV (reference sequence). The CDR3 coding sequence is TGTGCCAGCAGATATAGCGGGACCGGGGAGCTGTTTTTT. Protein: CASRYSGTGELFF.

The J gene is TRBJ1-2, the V gene TRBV27; 8 nucleotides align to TRBD1. The germline gives CDR1 MNHEY, CDR2 SMNVEV (reference sequence). Germline trimming cut 2 bases from V and 5 bases from J; bases unmatched to any gene: 7. This CDR3 contains 15 residues. The CDR3, as DNA: TGTGCCAGCAGTTTAAGCAGGACAGGGAGTTATGGCTACACCTTC. Amino acids: CASSLSRTGSYGYTF.

This clone was observed a handful of times. The chain has TRBV6-4 and TRBJ2-2; D is undetermined. Trimming left V 4 bases short and J 1 base short, with 7 bases between. This CDR3 is built from 14 residues. Germline V gene sequence: CDR1 MRHNA, CDR2 SNTAGT. CDR3 in DNA: TGTGCCAGCAGTGTTGGAAGGAACACCGGGGAGCTGTTTTTT. As protein: CASSVGRNTGELFF.

The table lists this clone with a count of one. The V call is TRBV19, the J call TRBJ1-1; D may be TRBD1 (6 bases). V lost 8 bases, J lost 0 bases, and 19 bases lay in between. This CDR3 has 16 amino acids. Germline CDR1 LNHDA, CDR2 SQIVND (reference sequence). In DNA, the CDR3 is TGTGCCAGTCTCCCTTCGGACAGACGCATGAACACTGAAGCTTTCTTT. Translated: CASLPSDRRMNTEAFF. Full variable domain (outside the CDR3, taken from reference TRBV19 and TRBJ1-1): DGGITQSPKYLFRKEGQNVTLSCEQNLNHDAMYWYRQDPGQGLRLIYYSQIVNDFQKGDIAEGYSVSREKKESFPLTVTSAQKNPTAFYLCASLPSDRRMNTEAFFGQGTRLTVV.

V usage is TRBV9 and J usage is TRBJ1-6; 8 positions match TRBD1. V shed 2 bases and J 5 bases; nucleotides not matched to a gene: 3. This CDR3 region has 15 residues. Looked up from germline, CDR1 is SGDLS and CDR2 is YYNGEE. The CDR3 DNA follows: TGTGCCAGCAGCGTCAGGGGGCTCGATAATTCACCCCTCCACTTT. Translated, it gives CASSVRGLDNSPLHF.

V usage is TRBV19 and J usage is TRBJ2-2; 7 bases align to TRBD1. This CDR3 is 14 amino acids long. The ends lost 6 bases at V and 2 bases at J; junction bases unmatched: 3. CDR1 is LNHDA, CDR2 SQIVND, per germline (reference sequence). The CDR3 DNA is TGTGCCAGTAGGAGGGACAGCAACACCGGGGAGCTGTTTTTT. Its translation: CASRRDSNTGELFF.

V and J are TRBV6-5 and TRBJ1-5, with no clear D. The germline V gene has CDR1 MNHEY and CDR2 SVGAGI. This CDR3 region has 13 residues. Trimming took off 5 bases at V and 0 bases at J, with 5 bases between the two ends. CDR3: CASSPNSNQPQHF. The DNA of the CDR3 is TGTGCCAGCAGTCCGAATAGCAATCAGCCCCAGCATTTT.

The genes are TRBV28 and TRBJ1-5; D is uncertain. Trimming pared 5 bases from V and 3 bases from J, leaving 8 bases between. Germline lookup yields CDR1 MDHEN and CDR2 SYDVKM. The CDR3 sequence is 13 residues long. The CDR3 DNA is TGTGCCAGCAGTCTATCGCACAATCAGCCCCAGCATTTT. The encoded protein is CASSLSHNQPQHF.

This chain uses TRBV4-3 with TRBJ2-2; D is tentatively TRBD1 or TRBD2 (5 bases each). Deletions cut 1 base from V and 0 bases from J, with 12 bases between. The CDR3 consists of 17 residues. CDR1 and CDR2 from the germline V gene are LGHNA and YSLEER. DNA of the CDR3: TGCGCCAGCAGCCAAGCCCGATTGGGGGCGAACACCGGGGAGCTGTTTTTT. This sequence encodes CASSQARLGANTGELFF.

The rearrangement links TRBV25-1 to TRBJ1-5; TRBD1 might be the D (6 bases). Germline CDR1 and CDR2: MGHDK and SYGVNS. The CDR3 runs to 14 residues. Trimming took 8 bases from V and 0 from J, leaving 11 bases between them. The chain's CDR3 is CASQGWDSNQPQHF. In nucleotides, the CDR3 is TGTGCCAGCCAGGGGTGGGATAGCAATCAGCCCCAGCATTTT.

The chain is built from TRBV6-2 or TRBV6-3 and TRBJ1-5; D gene ambiguous. The CDR3 covers 12 residues. The V gene lost 6 bases and the J gene lost 5 bases, with 8 bases spanning the gap. CDR1 is MNHEY and CDR2 is SVGEGT in the germline V gene. CDR3 residues: CASSQVYQPQHF. CDR3 sequence (DNA): TGTGCCAGCAGCCAAGTTTATCAGCCCCAGCATTTT.

The CDR3 nucleotides are TGTGCCAGCAGATACCGGACTAGCGGGAGAATGGGGGAGCTGTTTTTT. Its translation is CASRYRTSGRMGELFF. J is TRBJ2-2 and V is TRBV13; 13 nucleotides match TRBD2. The germline V gene has CDR1 PRHDT and CDR2 FYEKMQ (reference sequence). This CDR3 is built from 16 residues. Trimming removed 6 bases from V and 8 bases from J; junction bases left unmatched: 9.

The chain uses TRBV7-9 and TRBJ1-1, with D possibly being TRBD1 (6 bases). Germline-derived CDR1 and CDR2 are SEHNR and FQNEAQ (reference sequence). This CDR3 is 19 amino acids long. V was cut by 5 bases and J by 5 bases, with 30 bases left in between. DNA for the CDR3: TGTGCCAGCAGCCTCGACAGGAGCTCGGCCCGCGGCCCCAATACTGAAGCTTTCTTT. Translation gives CASSLDRSSARGPNTEAFF.

The CDR3 region is CSVEPNTEAFF. The CDR3 DNA is TGCAGCGTTGAACCGAACACTGAAGCTTTCTTT. J is TRBJ1-1 and V is TRBV29-1; D is uncertain. V lost 2 bases, J lost 1 base, and 2 bases lay in between. The CDR3 runs 11 residues. Per germline, CDR1 SQVTM and CDR2 ANQGSEA.

The chain links TRBV2 to TRBJ1-5; D unclear. Trimming shortened V by 6 bases and J by 1 base, and 13 bases separated the two germline ends. Germline V lookup: CDR1 SNHLY, CDR2 FYNNEI. This CDR3 spans 15 amino acids. The CDR3 sequence: CASRVGRTSNQPQHF. The CDR3 DNA reads as TGTGCCAGCAGGGTCGGGAGGACGAGCAATCAGCCCCAGCATTTT.

The rearrangement joins TRBV7-9 to TRBJ1-3; 7 nucleotides line up with TRBD1. Germline V gene data show CDR1 as SEHNR and CDR2 as FQNEAQ (reference sequence). V dropped 5 bases and J dropped 0; count of bases not matched to a gene: 7. The CDR3 contains 16 residues. The CDR3 DNA reads as TGTGCCAGCAGCCGGGGACAGTTCCGCTCTGGAAACACCATATATTTT. Its translation: CASSRGQFRSGNTIYF.

The rearrangement joins TRBV5-5 to TRBJ1-5; D gene ambiguous. The germline V and J ends were trimmed by 1 base and 4 bases, with 6 bases remaining between them. The CDR3 totals 13 residues. Germline CDR1 reads SGHKS; CDR2 reads YYEKEE (reference sequence). CDR3 sequence (DNA): TGTGCCAGCAGCTTGTCCCAAAATCAGCCCCAGCATTTT. This translates into CASSLSQNQPQHF.

J is TRBJ2-1 and V is TRBV30; D is uncertain. Per germline, CDR1 GTSNPN and CDR2 SVGIG (reference sequence). The CDR3 sequence is 11 residues long. Trimming stripped 0 bases from V and 11 bases from J, with 8 bases between. CDR3 coding DNA: TGTGCCTGGAGTGTAGAGCTCCAGCAGTTCTTC. Its translation: CAWSVELQQFF.

This chain connects TRBV29-1 to TRBJ1-1, with a weak D call TRBD1 (6 bases). Between the trimmed V and J ends, which lost 5 bases and 4 bases, there was a span of 14 bases. CDR1 is SQVTM, CDR2 ANQGSEA, per germline. The CDR3 runs to 13 residues. CDR3 bases: TGCAGCGTTTTCCCGGGGGCAGGCACTGAAGCTTTCTTT. The encoded protein is CSVFPGAGTEAFF.

The CDR3 DNA sequence: TGTGCCAGTAGTATAGCAGGGTACGATCAGCCCCAGCATTTT. Its translation is CASSIAGYDQPQHF. The chain carries TRBV19 and TRBJ1-5, with a possible D match to TRBD1 (5 bases). The V end was cut by 1 base, the J end by 5 bases, with 9 bases between. Germline V gene data show CDR1 as LNHDA and CDR2 as SQIVND (reference sequence). CDR3 length: 14 amino acids.

As for this clone: One end of the junction is discordant with germline, which a read error may explain. The rearrangement links TRBV30 to TRBJ2-2, with D perhaps matching TRBD2 (6 bases). The CDR3 extends over 11 amino acids. Germline V gene sequence: CDR1 GTSNPN, CDR2 SVGIG (reference sequence). Here the CDR3 reads CAWSDGDSSNF. As DNA, the CDR3 is TGTGCCTGGAGTGACGGGGACTCAAGTAATTTT.

The V and J genes are TRBV19 and TRBJ1-5, with D unclear. V shed 5 bases and J shed 4 bases, with 6 bases lying between them. The CDR3 runs 12 residues. Germline V gene data show CDR1 as LNHDA and CDR2 as SQIVND (reference sequence). This chain's CDR3 is CASSRFNQPQHF. DNA for the CDR3: TGTGCCAGTAGTCGTTTTAATCAGCCCCAGCATTTT.

This chain uses TRBV28 with TRBJ2-1; possibly TRBD2 for D (5 bases). The CDR3 is 16 amino acids. Germline CDR1 is MDHEN and CDR2 is SYDVKM. V lost 3 bases, J lost 4 bases, and 16 bases lay in between. The CDR3 loop is CASSLRASGLYNEQFF. CDR3 nucleotide sequence: TGTGCCAGCAGTTTGCGGGCATCTGGCCTATACAATGAGCAGTTCTTC.